The 4 T cell receptor beta chains given below trace back to one sample, sequenced in a study of control samples from healthy donors and cancer patients. Profiling relied on immunoSEQ multiplex PCR, and the TCRdb table lists in-frame clones only, not all of them. This sample yields approximately 170,000 clones, of which 90% are seen a single time; roughly 1.3% belongs to the top ten. The specimen was blood. The receptor set was obtained from a woman aged 50 to 60 in good health.

About this clone itself: One end of the junction fails to match germline, which may point to a read error. The chain combines TRBV12-3 or TRBV12-4 with TRBJ2-3; TRBD2 aligns across 14 bases. CDR3 length equals 12 residues. CDR3 loop: CASSVTTSGRVF. DNA for the CDR3: TGTGCCAGCAGTGTAACGACTAGCGGGAGGGTTTTT.

The rearrangement joins TRBV7-2 to TRBJ1-1; 8 bases line up with TRBD1. Germline V lookup: CDR1 SGHTA, CDR2 FQGNSA. V dropped 2 bases and J dropped 10; count of bases not matched to a gene: 12. The CDR3 contains 15 residues. The CDR3 here is CASSLFRAGGEPAFF. The CDR3 nucleotides read TGTGCCAGCAGCTTATTTCGGGCAGGGGGCGAGCCAGCTTTCTTT.

This clone has just one count. V is TRBV6-5 and J is TRBJ1-6; D is unresolved. Trimming stripped 2 bases from V and 3 bases from J, with 11 bases between. CDR3 length equals 16 residues. In germline, CDR1 is MNHEY, CDR2 SVGAGI. The CDR3 nucleotides are TGTGCCAGCAGTTACCTACGGGCGGACTATAATTCACCCCTCCACTTT. The encoded protein is CASSYLRADYNSPLHF.

V usage is TRBV5-1 and J usage is TRBJ2-7; D perhaps matches TRBD2 (5 bases). V shed 0 bases and J shed 2 bases, with 12 bases lying between them. Per the germline V gene, CDR1 is SGHRS and CDR2 is YFSETQ. CDR3 length equals 15 residues. The CDR3 DNA reads TGCGCCAGCAGCTTGGGAGGGTCGTATACCTACGAGCAGTACTTC. This translates into CASSLGGSYTYEQYF.